The 21 T cell receptor beta chains in this list originate from one sample, sequenced in a study of identifying expanded T cells in peripheral blood. Method: immunoSEQ multiplex PCR; TCRdb's copy keeps in-frame clones and lacks some. This table holds about 90,000 clones, more than 75% found once. Sequenced sample: blood. The receptors here all came from a person aged 18 to 70 in good health.

V is TRBV5-6 and J is TRBJ1-4; D might be TRBD1 (6 bases). The germline CDR1 and CDR2 sequences are SGHDT and YYEEEE. V was shortened by 0 bases and J by 1 base, with 10 bases between the two germline ends. This CDR3 spans 16 amino acids. The CDR3 is CASSLGPGETNEKLFF. Written as DNA, the CDR3 is TGTGCCAGCAGCTTGGGCCCAGGGGAAACTAATGAAAAACTGTTTTTT.

The chain recombines TRBV18 with TRBJ1-5; TRBD1 might be the D (5 bases). Deletions cut 2 bases from V and 9 bases from J, with 11 bases between. From germline, CDR1 is KGHSH and CDR2 LQKENI. CDR3 length equals 13 residues. The CDR3 sequence: CASSPEIRGPQHF. The CDR3, as DNA: TGTGCCAGCTCACCAGAAATAAGGGGGCCCCAGCATTTT. Filled out from reference TRBV18 and TRBJ1-5, the complete variable domain reads NAGVMQNPRHLVRRRGQEARLRCSPMKGHSHVYWYRQLPEEGLKFMVYLQKENIIDESGMPKERFSAEFPKEGPSILRIQQVVRGDSAAYFCASSPEIRGPQHFGDGTRLSIL.

The chain couples TRBV6-6 to TRBJ2-7; TRBD1 matches at 8 bases. The trim removed 7 bases at V and 5 bases at J, leaving 13 bases unmatched. Per germline, CDR1 MNHNY and CDR2 SVGAGI (reference sequence). This CDR3 has 15 residues. The CDR3 is CASTLGGQGRNEQYF. DNA for the CDR3: TGTGCCAGCACCTTAGGCGGACAGGGCCGCAACGAGCAGTACTTC.

V gene TRBV7-8 combines with J gene TRBJ1-5; TRBD1 matches 8 bases. Unmatched junction bases numbered 14, after V lost 0 bases and J lost 4 bases. CDR1 is SGHVS and CDR2 is FQNEAQ in the germline V gene. CDR3 length: 19 amino acids. The CDR3 sequence: CASSLAGQEGRGMNQPQHF. The CDR3 nucleotides are TGTGCCAGCAGCTTAGCGGGACAGGAGGGTCGCGGGATGAATCAGCCCCAGCATTTT.

The J gene is TRBJ2-7, the V gene TRBV7-2; 9 bases match TRBD1. V lost 5 bases and J lost 5; bases outside the gene matches: 7. The CDR3 is 14 residues long. In germline, CDR1 is SGHTA, CDR2 FQGNSA. The CDR3 DNA sequence: TGTGCCAGCAGCCGTGGGGACAGGGTGAACGAGCAGTACTTC. This encodes CASSRGDRVNEQYF.

The chain combines TRBV9 with TRBJ1-2, with D perhaps matching TRBD1 (5 bases). The germline V and J ends were trimmed by 0 bases and 3 bases, with 6 bases remaining between them. The CDR3 totals 13 residues. The germline gives CDR1 SGDLS, CDR2 YYNGEE. The CDR3: CASSVETDYGYTF. CDR3 in DNA: TGTGCCAGCAGCGTAGAGACAGACTATGGCTACACCTTC.

The rearrangement links TRBV6-5 to TRBJ2-7; 7 bases fit TRBD1. The CDR3 runs 13 residues. V gave up 8 bases and J gave up 3 bases; unmatched junction bases: 7. Germline CDR1 MNHEY, CDR2 SVGAGI. This CDR3 is CASLRTGSYEQYF. The CDR3 nucleotides are TGTGCCAGCTTGAGGACAGGTAGCTACGAGCAGTACTTC.

The rearrangement uses TRBV7-2 and TRBJ1-5, with D possibly TRBD1 on 6 matching bases. The CDR3 has 13 residues. The germline gives CDR1 SGHTA, CDR2 FQGNSA. Deletions cut 5 bases from V and 5 bases from J, with 10 bases between. The CDR3, as DNA: TGTGCCAGCAGCACCTGGACAGATCAGCCCCAGCATTTT. Its translation: CASSTWTDQPQHF.

This chain links TRBV6-5 with TRBJ1-1, with D unclear. The length of the CDR3 is 13 residues. V was trimmed by 2 bases and J by 3 bases, leaving 7 bases between them. CDR1 is MNHEY, CDR2 SVGAGI, per germline. CDR3 sequence (DNA): TGTGCCAGCAGTTACATGTCGCACACTGAAGCTTTCTTT. Translating gives CASSYMSHTEAFF.

The genes are TRBV5-6 and TRBJ2-7; a weak D match, TRBD2 (5 bases). This CDR3 has 12 residues. Germline loops: CDR1 SGHDT, CDR2 YYEEEE. The V end was cut by 4 bases, the J end by 6 bases, with 11 bases between. The CDR3 reads CASSLSRGEQYF. DNA for the CDR3: TGTGCCAGCAGCCTCAGCCGGGGCGAGCAGTACTTC.

V gene TRBV7-2 combines with J gene TRBJ2-5; 10 bases align to TRBD1. Germline CDR1 reads SGHTA; CDR2 reads FQGNSA. The V segment lost 5 bases and the J segment 5 bases; nucleotides outside the gene matches: 17. CDR3 length equals 18 residues. The CDR3 DNA reads as TGTGCCAGCAGCCGACGGACAGGGGGGAGGCAGTCTACGGAGACCCAGTACTTC. Its protein is CASSRRTGGRQSTETQYF. Full variable domain (rest looked up from reference TRBV7-2 and TRBJ2-5): GAGVSQSPSNKVTEKGKDVELRCDPISGHTALYWYRQSLGQGLEFLIYFQGNSAPDKSGLPSDRFSAERTGGSVSTLTIQRTQQEDSAVYLCASSRRTGGRQSTETQYFGPGTRLLVL.

The CDR3: CASSMDSQAYEQYF. The CDR3 DNA sequence: TGTGCCAGTAGTATGGATAGTCAGGCCTACGAGCAGTACTTC. The chain recombines TRBV19 with TRBJ2-7; no clear D. Looked up from germline, CDR1 is LNHDA and CDR2 is SQIVND (reference sequence). Trimming removed 3 bases at V and 2 bases at J, with 11 bases between. There are 14 residues in the CDR3.

CDR3 sequence: CSAIRRGTSDQGWYEQYF. The DNA for the CDR3 is TGCAGCGCCATCCGGAGAGGGACTAGCGATCAGGGGTGGTACGAGCAGTACTTC. The gene calls are TRBV29-1 and TRBJ2-7; 10 bases agree with TRBD2. J gave up 4 bases and V 7 bases, and 22 bases lay outside the gene matches. In germline, CDR1 is SQVTM, CDR2 ANQGSEA. The CDR3 spans 18 residues.

This clone appeared a single time. The genes are TRBV4-3 and TRBJ2-3; 8 positions match TRBD2. The CDR3 runs 19 residues. J lost 2 bases, V lost 2 bases, and 15 bases had no gene match. Germline CDR1 LGHNA, CDR2 YSLEER. CDR3 DNA sequence: TGCGCCAGCAGCCAAAACCCCTTCCTAGGGCGGGAGGTCACAGATACGCAGTATTTT. Protein sequence: CASSQNPFLGREVTDTQYF.

This clone was recorded once. The chain is built from TRBV6-6 and TRBJ1-5; D unclear. Trimming shortened V by 7 bases and J by 0 bases, and 10 bases separated the two germline ends. The CDR3 sequence is 14 residues long. Germline assignment: CDR1 MNHNY and CDR2 SVGAGI (reference sequence). CDR3 residues: CASMARNSNQPQHF. CDR3 DNA: TGTGCCAGCATGGCCAGAAATAGCAATCAGCCCCAGCATTTT.

The chain recombines TRBV7-9 with TRBJ2-5; TRBD2 matches 8 bases. This CDR3 contains 16 residues. Germline lookup yields CDR1 SEHNR and CDR2 FQNEAQ (reference sequence). V lost 5 bases to trimming and J lost 5 bases; unmatched junction nucleotides: 13. The chain's CDR3 is CASSPLPGGASETQYF. The CDR3 DNA reads TGTGCCAGCAGCCCCTTGCCCGGGGGGGCCAGTGAGACCCAGTACTTC.

This chain joins TRBV27 and TRBJ2-3, with 8 bases fitting TRBD2. This CDR3 comprises 17 residues. Germline assignment: CDR1 MNHEY and CDR2 SMNVEV (reference sequence). Losses at the gene ends were 2 bases for V and 3 bases for J; bases not matched to a gene: 10. The CDR3 region has the DNA TGTGCCAGCAGTTTAGCCCGGGGGGGCGAGTGGACAGATACGCAGTATTTT. Translating gives CASSLARGGEWTDTQYF.

The CDR3 DNA is TGTGCCAGCAGCTTATACAGTCCCTACGAGCAGTACTTC. It codes for CASSLYSPYEQYF. The rearrangement links TRBV11-2 to TRBJ2-7; no reliable D call. Germline CDR1 and CDR2: SGHAT and FQNNGV. V lost 2 bases and J 2 bases, leaving 7 bases between the germline ends. The CDR3 has 13 amino acids.

The gene calls are TRBV7-2 and TRBJ1-2; 8 bases agree with TRBD1. Per germline, CDR1 SGHTA and CDR2 FQGNSA. This CDR3 has 14 residues. J was trimmed by 5 bases and V by 5 bases; bases with no gene match: 7. The CDR3 reads CASSPQGAGYGYTF. CDR3 nucleotide sequence: TGTGCCAGCAGCCCCCAGGGGGCGGGTTATGGCTACACCTTC.

This chain uses TRBV19 with TRBJ2-6, with 7 bases identical to TRBD1. Unmatched junction bases numbered 10, after V lost 5 bases and J lost 0 bases. The germline V gene encodes CDR1 LNHDA and CDR2 SQIVND (reference sequence). The CDR3 sequence is 18 residues long. CDR3 in amino acids: CASSVKRQGASGANVLTF. DNA for the CDR3: TGTGCCAGTAGTGTAAAACGACAGGGCGCCTCTGGGGCCAACGTCCTGACTTTC.

Only a few counts were recorded for this clone. The chain carries TRBV4-1 and TRBJ1-2; D not resolved. Germline values: CDR1 MGHRA, CDR2 YSYEKL. Trimming cost V 1 base and J 8 bases, with 14 bases left between them. The CDR3 consists of 14 residues. The DNA of the CDR3 is TGCGCCAGCAGCCAAGCGGCAGGAGTTGTCGGCTACACCTTC. The encoded protein is CASSQAAGVVGYTF.